The 13 T cell receptor beta chains below were found in one sample sequenced in a study of control samples from healthy donors and cancer patients. The data were produced by immunoSEQ multiplex PCR, yet TCRdb's version contains in-frame clones alone and is incomplete. The sample lists around 22,000 clones, 85% to 90% occurring once. Sequencing was done on a sample of PBMCs. The receptors were sampled from a man in his sixties with head and neck cancer.

This clone appeared a single time. V is TRBV4-1 and J is TRBJ1-5; D ambiguous. V was clipped by 3 bases and J by 2 bases, with 14 bases between them. CDR3 length: 16 amino acids. CDR1 MGHRA and CDR2 YSYEKL come from the germline V gene. The CDR3 here is CASSHPNGDGNQPQHF. DNA for the CDR3: TGCGCCAGCAGCCACCCCAACGGGGATGGCAATCAGCCCCAGCATTTT.

The chain links TRBV13 to TRBJ1-4; D not certain. V lost 1 base, J lost 5 bases, and 20 bases lay in between. The germline gives CDR1 PRHDT, CDR2 FYEKMQ (reference sequence). This CDR3 contains 18 residues. The CDR3 reads CASSLEREALGENEKLFF. In DNA form, the CDR3 reads TGTGCCAGCAGCTTAGAGAGAGAAGCCCTCGGGGAAAATGAAAAACTGTTTTTT.

This chain joins TRBV25-1 and TRBJ1-2; D perhaps matches TRBD1 (5 bases). The V and J ends lost 0 bases and 4 bases respectively, with 15 bases between them. CDR3 size: 16 residues. Germline assignment: CDR1 MGHDK and CDR2 SYGVNS. This CDR3 reads CASSEYGGTRSYGYTF. The CDR3, as DNA: TGTGCCAGCAGTGAATACGGAGGGACCCGGTCCTATGGCTACACCTTC.

V gene TRBV2 combines with J gene TRBJ2-3; D gene uncertain. V shed 2 bases and J shed 2 bases, with 2 bases lying between them. The CDR3 spans 12 residues. CDR1 is SNHLY, CDR2 FYNNEI, per germline. This chain's CDR3 is CASSENTDTQYF. The CDR3 coding sequence is TGTGCCAGCAGTGAAAACACAGATACGCAGTATTTT.

The gene calls are TRBV18 and TRBJ2-7; no clear D. The germline V and J ends were trimmed by 4 bases and 5 bases, with 18 bases remaining between them. The CDR3 is 15 residues long. CDR1 is KGHSH and CDR2 is LQKENI in the germline V gene. The chain's CDR3 is CASSRSMTDRNEQYF. Here the CDR3 DNA reads TGTGCCAGCTCACGATCCATGACCGACCGAAACGAGCAGTACTTC. Based on the CDR3 plus reference TRBV18 and TRBJ2-7, the full variable domain is NAGVMQNPRHLVRRRGQEARLRCSPMKGHSHVYWYRQLPEEGLKFMVYLQKENIIDESGMPKERFSAEFPKEGPSILRIQQVVRGDSAAYFCASSRSMTDRNEQYFGPGTRLTVT.

The chain links TRBV19 to TRBJ1-1, with 9 bases matching TRBD1. This CDR3 spans 14 amino acids. CDR1 is LNHDA, CDR2 SQIVND, per germline (reference sequence). The V segment lost 8 bases and the J segment 4 bases; nucleotides outside the gene matches: 8. The CDR3 region has the DNA TGTGCCAGTGGGACAGGGAAGGAAAGCACTGAAGCTTTCTTT. Its protein is CASGTGKESTEAFF.

This sequence joins TRBV6-2 or TRBV6-3 and TRBJ2-1; 7 bases map to TRBD1. Per germline, CDR1 MNHEY and CDR2 SVGEGT. This CDR3 comprises 16 residues. V dropped 7 bases and J dropped 8; count of bases not matched to a gene: 17. The CDR3 region has the DNA TGTGCCAGCACCCCCTCAACCGGGACAGTTTTTGATGAGCAGTTCTTC. Encoded protein: CASTPSTGTVFDEQFF.

The chain couples TRBV9 to TRBJ1-6, with D perhaps matching TRBD1 (6 bases). The CDR3 contains 15 residues. CDR1 is SGDLS and CDR2 is YYNGEE in the germline V gene. V lost 0 bases, J lost 7 bases, and 11 bases lay in between. CDR3 loop: CASSVGGHGNSPLHF. CDR3 coding DNA: TGTGCCAGCAGCGTAGGGGGACACGGCAATTCACCCCTCCACTTT.

This chain links TRBV5-1 with TRBJ2-7; a possible D gene is TRBD1 (6 bases). Germline CDR1 and CDR2: SGHRS and YFSETQ. This CDR3 has 16 residues. Between the trimmed V and J ends, which lost 2 bases and 4 bases, there was a span of 19 bases. The CDR3 nucleotides are TGCGCCAGCAGCTTACAGGGTTGTACAGTCCTTTACGAGCAGTACGTC. Its translation is CASSLQGCTVLYEQYV.

There are a few counts of this clone. The chain links TRBV27 to TRBJ1-2, with D tentatively TRBD1 (5 bases). The V end was cut by 3 bases, the J end by 2 bases, with 10 bases between. The CDR3 is 14 residues long. The V gene's germline CDR1 is MNHEY and CDR2 SMNVEV (reference sequence). CDR3 loop: CASSFGGENYGYTF. CDR3 coding DNA: TGTGCCAGCAGTTTCGGGGGTGAAAACTATGGCTACACCTTC.

This clone was counted once. The chain links TRBV29-1 to TRBJ2-2; no clear D gene. The CDR3 spans 14 residues. Trimming removed 7 bases from V and 4 bases from J, with 16 bases in between. From germline, CDR1 is SQVTM and CDR2 ANQGSEA. Written as DNA, the CDR3 is TGCAGCGCCACGGGTGATAGGGTCACCGGGGAGCTGTTTTTT. Amino acids: CSATGDRVTGELFF.

The rearrangement links TRBV6-1 to TRBJ2-5; no clear D. CDR3 length equals 13 residues. The V gene lost 1 base and the J gene lost 3 bases, with 6 bases spanning the gap. Looked up from germline, CDR1 is MNHNS and CDR2 is SASEGT. The DNA for the CDR3 is TGTGCCAGCAGTGAAGTCAGAAAAGAGACCCAGTACTTC. Translating it yields CASSEVRKETQYF.

CDR3 sequence reads: CASNVNTEAFF. The CDR3 DNA is TGTGCCAGCAACGTAAACACTGAAGCTTTCTTT. The V call is TRBV6-1, the J call TRBJ1-1; no definite D call. CDR3 length equals 11 residues. Trimming took off 7 bases at V and 2 bases at J, with 5 bases between the two ends. The germline V gene has CDR1 MNHNS and CDR2 SASEGT.